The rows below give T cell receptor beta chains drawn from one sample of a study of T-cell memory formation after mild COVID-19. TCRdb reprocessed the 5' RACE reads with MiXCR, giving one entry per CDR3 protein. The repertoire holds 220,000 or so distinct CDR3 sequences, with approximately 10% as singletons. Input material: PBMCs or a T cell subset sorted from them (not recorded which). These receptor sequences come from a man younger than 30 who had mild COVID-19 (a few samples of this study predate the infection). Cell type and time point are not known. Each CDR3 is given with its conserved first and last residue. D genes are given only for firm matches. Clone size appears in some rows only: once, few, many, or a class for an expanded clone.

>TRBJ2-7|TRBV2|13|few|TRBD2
CATQRGASYEQYF
TGTGCCACTCAGCGGGGGGCTTCCTACGAGCAGTACTTC
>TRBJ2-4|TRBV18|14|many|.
CASSPDLAKNIQYF
TGTGCCAGCTCACCAGATCTAGCCAAAAACATTCAGTACTTC
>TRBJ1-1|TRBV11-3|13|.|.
CASSRDTNTEAFF
TGTGCCAGCAGCAGGGACACGAACACTGAAGCTTTCTTT
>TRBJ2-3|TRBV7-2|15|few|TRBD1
CASSFTGQGRDTQYF
TGTGCCAGCAGCTTCACGGGACAGGGGAGGGATACGCAGTATTTT
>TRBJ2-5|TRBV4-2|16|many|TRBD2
CASSQEARGGRETQYF
TGTGCCAGCAGCCAAGAAGCGCGGGGGGGCCGAGAGACCCAGTACTTC
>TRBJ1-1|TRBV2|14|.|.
CASRDRTVVGGPLF
TGTGCCAGCAGGGACCGGACGGTTGTTGGTGGGCCTCTTTTT
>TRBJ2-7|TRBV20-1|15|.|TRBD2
CSVPRTSGGYYEQYF
TGCAGTGTTCCCCGGACTAGCGGGGGATACTACGAGCAGTACTTC
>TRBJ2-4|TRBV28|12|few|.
CASSLWTGIQYF
TGTGCCAGCAGTCTATGGACGGGCATTCAGTACTTC
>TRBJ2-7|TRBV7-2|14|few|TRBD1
CASQAGTGSYEQYF
TGTGCCAGCCAAGCCGGGACAGGGTCCTACGAGCAGTACTTC
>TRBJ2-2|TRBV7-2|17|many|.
CASSSREGRTYTGELFF
TGTGCCAGCAGCTCCCGTGAAGGGCGGACGTACACCGGGGAGCTGTTTTTT
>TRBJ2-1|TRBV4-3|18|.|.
CASSQELQTGRFVDEQFF
TGCGCCAGCAGCCAAGAACTGCAGACAGGGAGGTTTGTGGATGAGCAGTTCTTC
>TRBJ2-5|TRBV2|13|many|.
CASSELEGETQYF
TGTGCCAGCAGTGAATTGGAGGGAGAGACCCAGTACTTC
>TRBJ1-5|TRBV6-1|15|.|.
CASSETGTNNQPQHF
TGTGCCAGCAGTGAGACGGGAACTAACAATCAGCCCCAGCATTTT
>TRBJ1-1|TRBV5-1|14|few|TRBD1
CASSWDRGGTEAFF
TGCGCCAGCAGCTGGGACAGGGGTGGAACTGAAGCTTTCTTT
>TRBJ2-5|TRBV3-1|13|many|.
CASSQGGQETQYF
TGTGCCAGCAGCCAGGGGGGCCAAGAGACCCAGTACTTC
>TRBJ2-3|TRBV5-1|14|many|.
CASSLIRSTDTQYF
TGCGCCAGCAGCTTAATCAGGAGCACAGATACGCAGTATTTT
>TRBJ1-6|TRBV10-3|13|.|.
CAIQGSYNSPLHF
TGTGCCATCCAAGGGTCCTATAATTCACCCCTCCACTTT
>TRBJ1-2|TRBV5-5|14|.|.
CASSYGPSAYGYTF
TGTGCCAGCAGCTACGGACCGTCAGCCTATGGCTACACCTTC
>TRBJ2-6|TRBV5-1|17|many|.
CASSLGAPGSGANVLTF
TGCGCCAGCAGCTTGGGGGCCCCTGGCTCTGGGGCCAACGTCCTGACTTTC
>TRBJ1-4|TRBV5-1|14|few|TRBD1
CASSETGVNEKLFF
TGCGCCAGCAGCGAGACAGGGGTTAATGAAAAACTGTTTTTT
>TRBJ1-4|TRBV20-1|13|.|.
CSARAETYEKLFF
TGCAGTGCTAGAGCAGAGACGTACGAAAAACTGTTTTTT
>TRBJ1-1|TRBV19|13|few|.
CASRRVWDTEAFF
TGTGCCAGCCGCAGGGTGTGGGACACTGAAGCTTTCTTT